This TCR beta chain was captured by sequencing in a study of human T cells and chemical hapten exposure. This clonotype was detected many times. TCRdb analysed the RACE reads with MiXCR anew, one entry per CDR3 protein. The table has more than 70,000 distinct CDR3 sequences, 9.5% to 13% seen once; the top ten hold roughly 1.5%. Time point in this sample: patch test 2, 6 weeks after DPC sensitization. Treatment described: therapeutic diphenylcyclopropenone sensitization with weekly scalp DPC. The CDR3 spans 11 residues. Trimming left V 3 bases short and J 5 bases short, with 4 bases between. Per the germline V gene, CDR1 is MNHEY and CDR2 is SVGEGT.

Sequenced material: whole blood, taken in connection with sensitization to the hapten diphenylcyclopropenone (DPC). The gene calls are TRBV6-2 or TRBV6-3 and TRBJ1-1; D is ambiguous. The sequence was collected from a man aged 18 to 30 with alopecia areata. Some clones in this sample may be carry-over from other donors' samples. In DNA, the CDR3 is TGTGCCAGCAGTTATGGTACTGAAGCTTTCTTT. Protein product: CASSYGTEAFF.